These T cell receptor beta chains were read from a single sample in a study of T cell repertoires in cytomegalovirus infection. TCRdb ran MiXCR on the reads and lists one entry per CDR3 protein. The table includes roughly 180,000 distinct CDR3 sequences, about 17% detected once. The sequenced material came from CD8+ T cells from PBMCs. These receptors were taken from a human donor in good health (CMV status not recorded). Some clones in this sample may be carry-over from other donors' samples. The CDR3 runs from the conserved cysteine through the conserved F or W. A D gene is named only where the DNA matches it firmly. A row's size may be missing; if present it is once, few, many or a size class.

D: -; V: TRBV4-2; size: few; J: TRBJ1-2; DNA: TGTGCCAGCAGCCAAGATGGGGGCCCTAACTATGGCTACACCTTC; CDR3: CASSQDGGPNYGYTF
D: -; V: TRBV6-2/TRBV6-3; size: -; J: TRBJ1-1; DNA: TGTGCCAGCAGGCTAGGGAATGCGGGCGCTGAAGCTTTCTTT; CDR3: CASRLGNAGAEAFF
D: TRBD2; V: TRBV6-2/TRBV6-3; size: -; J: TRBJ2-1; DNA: TGTGCCAGCAGTCACCGTAAGCGGGGCATCTACAATGAGCAGTTCTTC; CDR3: CASSHRKRGIYNEQFF
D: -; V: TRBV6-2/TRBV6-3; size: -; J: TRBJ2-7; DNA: TGTGCCAGCAGTTTGCGCCAGGGCGCCTACGAGCAGTACTTC; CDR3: CASSLRQGAYEQYF
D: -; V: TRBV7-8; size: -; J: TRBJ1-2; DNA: TGTGCCAGCAGAGCCACAACGAAGGCGGGGGGCTACACCTTC; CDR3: CASRATTKAGGYTF
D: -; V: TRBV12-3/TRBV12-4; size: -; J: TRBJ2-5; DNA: TGTGCCAGCAGGGGGCGAGAGACCCAGTACTTC; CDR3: CASRGRETQYF
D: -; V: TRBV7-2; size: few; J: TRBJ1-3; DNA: TGTGCCAGCAGCTACGGGACGGTGGACGTTGGGGACAAATACTCTGGAAACACCATATATTTT; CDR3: CASSYGTVDVGDKYSGNTIYF
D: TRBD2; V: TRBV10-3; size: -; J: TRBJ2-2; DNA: TGTGCCTCGCGAGAGGGCGGGGGGAACGAACCCGGGGAGCTGTTTTTT; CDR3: CASREGGGNEPGELFF
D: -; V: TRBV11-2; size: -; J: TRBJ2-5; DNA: TGTGCCAGCAGCTTAGACCCCGAGCTAATCGAGACCCAGTACTTC; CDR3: CASSLDPELIETQYF
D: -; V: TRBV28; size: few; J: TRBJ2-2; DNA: TGTGCCAGCAGTTTGGCAGGAGCCGGGGAGCTGTTTTTT; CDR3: CASSLAGAGELFF
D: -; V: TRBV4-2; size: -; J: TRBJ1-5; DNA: TGTGCCAGCAGCCAGGAGATTAAGGGTGGCAATCAGCCCCAGCATTTT; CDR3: CASSQEIKGGNQPQHF
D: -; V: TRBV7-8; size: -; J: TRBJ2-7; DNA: TGTGCCAGCAGCTTAGTTCCCGGGCCCCAGAGGGAGCAGTACTTC; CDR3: CASSLVPGPQREQYF
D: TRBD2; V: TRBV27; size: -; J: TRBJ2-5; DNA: TGTGCCAGCAGTTTACCCCCACAGATTAGCGGGCAAGAGACCCAGTACTTC; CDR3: CASSLPPQISGQETQYF
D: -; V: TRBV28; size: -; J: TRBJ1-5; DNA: TGTGCCAGCAACCCCCCCCGGGGGCGCAATCAGCCCCAGCATTTT; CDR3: CASNPPRGRNQPQHF
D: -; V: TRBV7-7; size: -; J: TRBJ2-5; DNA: TGTGCTAGCAGCTTAGACCTGGGCCAGGGAGAGACCCAGTACTTC; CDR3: CASSLDLGQGETQYF
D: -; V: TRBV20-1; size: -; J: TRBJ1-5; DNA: TGCAGTGCTAACCAGGGTCTGAATCAGCCCCAGCATTTT; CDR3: CSANQGLNQPQHF
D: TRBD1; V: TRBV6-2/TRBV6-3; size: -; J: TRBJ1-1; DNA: TGTGCCAGCAGTCAACCGGGACAGGGGAGAGGCTGGCGAACTGAAGCTTTCTTT; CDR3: CASSQPGQGRGWRTEAFF
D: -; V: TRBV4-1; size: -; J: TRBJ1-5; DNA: TGCGCCAGCAGCCAAGCCGCAGGGGCTGGTCAGCCCCAGCATTTT; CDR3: CASSQAAGAGQPQHF
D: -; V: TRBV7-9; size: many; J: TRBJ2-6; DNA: TGTGCAGGGGGAGGGACCTTTTCAGGGGCCAACGTCCTGACTTTC; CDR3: CAGGGTFSGANVLTF
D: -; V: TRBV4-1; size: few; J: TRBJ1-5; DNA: TGCGCCAGCAGCCAATGGCAGGAGCCTAATCAGCCCCAGCATTTT; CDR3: CASSQWQEPNQPQHF
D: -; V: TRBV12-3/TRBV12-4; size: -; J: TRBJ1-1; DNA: TGTGCCAGCAGTTTGGCATCACTTAACACTGAAGCTTTCTTT; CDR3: CASSLASLNTEAFF
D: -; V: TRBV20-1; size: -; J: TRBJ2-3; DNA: TGCAGTGCTAGGGTACCACCTCGGGGGGCCGTGACAGATACGCAGTATTTT; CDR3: CSARVPPRGAVTDTQYF
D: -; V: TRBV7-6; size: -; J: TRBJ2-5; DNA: TGTGCCAGCAGCTTAGATATAAGCGTCGGGGAGACCCAGTACTTC; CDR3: CASSLDISVGETQYF
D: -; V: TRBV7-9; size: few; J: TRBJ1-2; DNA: TGTGCCAGCAGCTTGAGCGGGGAAGCTAACTATGGCTACACCTTC; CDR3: CASSLSGEANYGYTF
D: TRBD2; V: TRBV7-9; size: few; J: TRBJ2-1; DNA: TGTGCCAGCCTGGGACTAGCGGGGGGGCCACTCTACAATGAGCAGTTCTTC; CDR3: CASLGLAGGPLYNEQFF
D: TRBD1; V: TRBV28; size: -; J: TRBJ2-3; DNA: TGTGCCAGCAGTTCCCCCACCGGGACAGGGTCTAGCACAGATACGCAGTATTTT; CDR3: CASSSPTGTGSSTDTQYF
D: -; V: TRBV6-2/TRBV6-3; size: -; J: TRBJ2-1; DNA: TGTGCCAGCAGTTACCTTCTGGCGGGGATGTACAATGAGCAGTTCTTC; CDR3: CASSYLLAGMYNEQFF
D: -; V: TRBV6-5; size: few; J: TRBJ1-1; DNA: TGTGCCAGCAGTTATGTGGGTCGCACTGAAGCTTTCTTT; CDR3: CASSYVGRTEAFF
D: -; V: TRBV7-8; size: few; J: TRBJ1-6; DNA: TGTGCCAGCCAGGACTTGACGGACAAATATAATTCACCCCTCCACTTT; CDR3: CASQDLTDKYNSPLHF
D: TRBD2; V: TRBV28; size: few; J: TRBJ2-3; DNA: TGTGCCAGCAGTGAACTAGCGGGGAACGCAGATACGCAGTATTTT; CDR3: CASSELAGNADTQYF
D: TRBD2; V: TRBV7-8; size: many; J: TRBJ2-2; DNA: TGTGCCAGCAGCCCCGGGGGGTGGCGCGGGGAGCTGTTTTTT; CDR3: CASSPGGWRGELFF
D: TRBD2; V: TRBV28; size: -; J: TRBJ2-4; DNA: TGTGCCACCTCCATCGGCGGGGGGAACAAGAACATTCAGTACTTC; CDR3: CATSIGGGNKNIQYF
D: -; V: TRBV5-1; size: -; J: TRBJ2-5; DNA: TGCGCCAGCAGCTTGGAAGGTAGCAGGCAAGAGACCCAGTACTTC; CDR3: CASSLEGSRQETQYF
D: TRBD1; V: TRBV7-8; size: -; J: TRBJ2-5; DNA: TGTGCCAGCAGCCCTGGGACAGAGTACCAAGAGACCCAGTACTTC; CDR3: CASSPGTEYQETQYF
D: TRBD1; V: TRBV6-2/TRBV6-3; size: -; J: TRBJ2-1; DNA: TGTGCCAGCAGTTACCCAGGGGGCTTGTACAATGAGCAGTTCTTC; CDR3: CASSYPGGLYNEQFF
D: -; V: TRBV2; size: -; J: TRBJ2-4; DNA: TGTGCCAGCAGTGACTGGGCGCGACCAAAAAGGAACATTCAGTACTTC; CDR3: CASSDWARPKRNIQYF
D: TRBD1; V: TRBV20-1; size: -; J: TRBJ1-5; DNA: TGCAGTGCTATCGACAGGGAGGCCCTCTCGTTCAATCAGCCCCAGCATTTT; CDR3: CSAIDREALSFNQPQHF
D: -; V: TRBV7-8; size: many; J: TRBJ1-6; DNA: TGTGCCAGCAGCGTGGGGCCGCCGGAATATATTAATTCACCCCTCCACTTT; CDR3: CASSVGPPEYINSPLHF
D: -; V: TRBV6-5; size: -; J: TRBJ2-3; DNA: TGTGCCAGCAGTCCCGGACTCGCTAGCCCCACAGATACGCAGTATTTT; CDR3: CASSPGLASPTDTQYF
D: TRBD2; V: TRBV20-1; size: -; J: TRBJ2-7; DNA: TGCAGTATCCTGTCCTTAGCGGGGGGGGACTCCTACGAGCAGTACTTC; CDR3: CSILSLAGGDSYEQYF
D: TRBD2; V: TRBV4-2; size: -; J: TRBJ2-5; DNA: TGTGCCAGCAGCCAAGAAAGTAGCGGGGGCCTCATGAGGACCCAGTACTTC; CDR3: CASSQESSGGLMRTQYF
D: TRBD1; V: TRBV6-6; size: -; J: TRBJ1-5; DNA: TGTGCCAGCACCCCACGGGACAGCTATAGCAATCAGCCCCAGCATTTT; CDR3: CASTPRDSYSNQPQHF
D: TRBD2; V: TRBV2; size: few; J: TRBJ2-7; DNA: TGTGCCAGCAGTGAAGACGCCTCAGCGGGGGTTCTCTACGAGCAGTACTTC; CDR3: CASSEDASAGVLYEQYF
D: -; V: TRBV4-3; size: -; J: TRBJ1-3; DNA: TGCGCCAGCAGCCAAGACAGTGGAAACACCATATATTTT; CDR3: CASSQDSGNTIYF
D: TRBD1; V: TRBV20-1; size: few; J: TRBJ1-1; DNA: TGCAGTGCTCCCCCGGACGGGGGGACAGGAAATTATGAAAACACTGAAGCTTTCTTT; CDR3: CSAPPDGGTGNYENTEAFF
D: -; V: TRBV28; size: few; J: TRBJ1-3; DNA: TGTGCCAGCAGTTTGTTCAGGACGGGAAACACCATATATTTT; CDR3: CASSLFRTGNTIYF
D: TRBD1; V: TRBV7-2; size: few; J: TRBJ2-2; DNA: TGTGCCAGCAGCTTAGCCTGGACAGGGAGTGACACCGGGGAGCTGTTTTTT; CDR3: CASSLAWTGSDTGELFF
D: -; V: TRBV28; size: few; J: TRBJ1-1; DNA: TGTGCCAGCAGTTTCCTCGAGGACCCGGGGACTGAAGCTTTCTTT; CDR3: CASSFLEDPGTEAFF
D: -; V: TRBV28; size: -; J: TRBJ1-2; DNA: TGTGCCAGCAGCTCGCCCCGACAGGCCTCCTATGGCTACACCTTC; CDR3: CASSSPRQASYGYTF
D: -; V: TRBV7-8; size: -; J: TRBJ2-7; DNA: TGTGCCAGCAGCTTGGGGGGGGCGGCCTACGAGCAGTACTTC; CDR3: CASSLGGAAYEQYF